This entry describes one T cell receptor beta chain. Time point meaning: pretreatment peripheral blood. The source of the sample is a study of PD-L1 blockade in urothelial cancer. Some clones are missing from TCRdb's copy, which holds only in-frame ones; the method was immunoSEQ multiplex PCR. The sample yields some 90,000 clones, around 90% seen once. Germline V gives CDR1 MNHNS, CDR2 SASEGT. This CDR3 has 13 residues. V lost 8 bases to trimming and J lost 3 bases; unmatched junction nucleotides: 4. The chain combines TRBV6-1 with TRBJ1-5; 7 bases line up with TRBD1. This sequence was found in a woman older than 75 with urothelial cancer. Sequencing used PBMCs, obtained around atezolizumab (anti-PD-L1) treatment. CDR3 residues: CASLDRDNQPQHF. The CDR3 DNA sequence: TGTGCCAGCCTTGACAGGGACAATCAGCCCCAGCATTTT.